The TCR beta chain under discussion was sequenced for a study of blood T cell repertoires in COVID-19 (dated by TCRdb to 2018 to 2020). In the study overall: The collaborator samples originated in the United States, Italy and Spain and spanned the acute and convalescent phases of COVID-19. The material from the prospective study consisted of cDNA or gDNA derived from T cells, B-cell-depleted T cells, or PBMCs. Deeply sampled blood TCRbeta repertoires from subjects exposed to, actively infected with, or recovered from COVID-19 were included in the dataset. The repertoires were released in a freely available public database intended as a resource for research on the immune response to SARS-CoV-2. The samples were drawn from the first 160 participants of the ongoing ImmuneRACE study and from under 1,500 subjects provided by 6 global collaborators. Nearly every sample came with metadata listing a de-identified subject ID, COVID-19 status, age in years and sex. Where available, HLA class I and class II types were taken from metadata supplied by the sample provider and were not determined by assay-based typing. On the study overall, not on this receptor specifically: Clinical and demographic metadata were provided uncurated, with the amount varying by source and participant.

Its CDR3 holds 12 amino acids, cysteine through phenylalanine. The DNA shown is the 36-base CDR3, in frame from base 1. CDR1 and CDR2, per the germline V gene (reference sequence), are LGHDT and YNNKEL. Concerning this clone itself: The antigen this receptor binds is unknown. A junction end diverges from the germline sequence, so it may reflect a read error.

The collaborating institutions used their own protocols to collect whole blood in K2EDTA tubes. For TCRbeta analysis, collaborator samples were shipped as frozen whole blood, as isolated PBMCs, or as DNA extracted from either sample type. The immunoSEQ Assay, a bias-controlled multiplex PCR, was used to amplify TCRbeta CDR3 regions from genomic DNA. The paper's processing steps were these. The number of nucleated cells in each sample was estimated from the amplification of reference gene primers within the assay. Sequence reads were collapsed and filtered to measure the absolute abundance of every unique TCRbeta CDR3 rearrangement. For each sample, productive Simpson clonality was calculated as the square root of Simpson's diversity index over productive rearrangements. Imported from immuneACCESS, the table was reduced by TCRdb to in-frame sequences with V and J called. These copies leave out some clones; in studies compared against another copy, an unresolved V gene accounts for under half, and the cause of the remainder is not known. The D gene and trimming were derived from the DNA, and the V and J assignments and clone size from that table. The sample records 30,000 to 40,000 clones, roughly 87% of which are singletons. The ten largest make up 20% of the sample.

The sample was peripheral blood. The TCR comes from a man aged 55-75 years with acute or convalescent COVID-19. Recombination joined TRBV3-1 (or the pseudogene TRBV3-2) with TRBJ1-3; a confident D gene designation cannot be given. In nucleotides, the sequence is TGTGCCAGCAGCCCCGATGGAGACACCATATATTTT. This yields the protein CASSPDGDTIYF.